The rows below give T cell receptor beta chains drawn from one sample of a study of tumor and adjacent non-tumor tissue in lung cancer. TCRdb processed the multiplex PCR reads anew with MiXCR; each CDR3 protein has one entry. The sample comprises tens of thousands of distinct CDR3 sequences, about two thirds of which are singletons, and 8% to 10% rests with the top ten. The sample was lung tumor tissue. The source of these receptors is a woman in her thirties or forties with non-small cell lung cancer. The CDR3 runs from the conserved cysteine through the conserved F or W. A D gene is named only where the DNA matches it firmly. Clone size, where shown, is once, few, many, or a class for clones that have expanded.

D gene | J gene | clone size | V gene | CDR3 DNA | CDR3 protein
NA | TRBJ2-7 | NA | TRBV11-2 | TGTGACAGCAGCCCCAAGACAAGGGGGGGCCCCAACGAGCAGCACTTC | CDSSPKTRGGPNEQHF
NA | TRBJ2-5 | many | TRBV28 | TGTGCCAGCAGTTTTCGGGGGAGTCGGCGAGAGACCCAGTACTTC | CASSFRGSRRETQYF
TRBD2 | TRBJ2-1 | NA | TRBV20-1 | TGCGGTGCTAGAGGTCGGGGGGGACTCTACAATGAGCAGTTCTTC | CGARGRGGLYNEQFF
NA | TRBJ2-7 | medium-sized | TRBV11-2 | TGTGCCAGCAGCTCGGACTATTACGAGCAGTACTTC | CASSSDYYEQYF
TRBD1 | TRBJ1-1 | NA | TRBV11-1 | TGTGCGAGCAGCCTCGAGGGACAGGGCATCACTGAAGCTTTCTTT | CASSLEGQGITEAFF
NA | TRBJ2-7 | NA | TRBV11-3 | TGTGCTAGCAGCTTAGAAAAGGGTGAGCAGTACTTC | CASSLEKGEQYF
NA | TRBJ2-3 | few | TRBV6-6 | TGTGCCAGCTCGGGTATGAACACGGATACGCAGTATTTT | CASSGMNTDTQYF
TRBD1 | TRBJ2-1 | NA | TRBV29-1 | TGCAGCATTGAGACAGGGATCAATGAGCAATTCTTC | CSIETGINEQFF
TRBD2 | TRBJ2-3 | once | TRBV14 | TGTGCCAGCAGCCAACTAAACTTAGCGGGAGGACGCACAGATACGAAGTATTTT | CASSQLNLAGGRTDTKYF
TRBD1 | TRBJ2-1 | NA | TRBV5-1 | TGCGCCAGTTCTTACAGGGGACAGGGGAACAATGAGAAGTTCTTC | CASSYRGQGNNEKFF
NA | TRBJ2-5 | NA | TRBV6-1 | TGTGCCAGCAGGAAAGGGGTAGGGCGGGAAGAGACCCAATACTTC | CASRKGVGREETQYF
TRBD1 | TRBJ2-7 | many | TRBV6-1 | TGTGCCAGCAGTCAAGAGCAGGGGGCACCCTACGAGCAGTACTTC | CASSQEQGAPYEQYF
TRBD2 | TRBJ2-5 | NA | TRBV11-2 | TGTGCCAGCAGCATTAGCGGGGGGGCTTGGGGGATCCACTACTTC | CASSISGGAWGIHYF
TRBD1 | TRBJ1-1 | once | TRBV4-1 | TGCGCCAGTAGAGGACAGGCGAACACTGAAGCTTTCTTT | CASRGQANTEAFF
NA | TRBJ1-5 | NA | TRBV28 | TGTGCCAGCAGTTTTTTCAGGGAGGACAGTCAGTCCCAGCATTTT | CASSFFREDSQSQHF